A single T cell receptor (beta chain) is shown here with its context. Its ends do not fully match the called genes, so a read error is possible. The CDR3 runs 15 residues. Co-extraction of RNA and DNA was performed on about 20-32 mg of unsorted bulk tissue. The sample belongs to a study of tumor-infiltrating lymphocytes in primary liver carcinoma. From around 0.5 ug total RNA, TCR beta cDNA was generated with a primer in the constant region. The TCR beta library was amplified through three nested multiplex PCR rounds in a modified ARM-PCR procedure. Researchers ran the first two PCR rounds for approximately 10 cycles each with TRBV1-TRBV30 forward primers and a C-beta reverse primer. TCRdb passed the multiplex PCR reads through MiXCR, listing each CDR3 protein once. This sample has approximately 23,000 distinct CDR3 sequences, with 75% to 85% found just once.

The receptor was derived from a woman in her twenties or thirties with primary liver carcinoma and hepatitis B virus infection. Sequenced input: liver tumor tissue from sampling region 2. As for subset: tumor region T2, inferior pole. This sequence joins TRBV12-3 or TRBV12-4 and TRBJ2-1; D might be TRBD2 (6 bases). The CDR3, as DNA: TGTGCCTGCAGCTACGGACTGCGGGGCTACAGTGAACAGTTCTTC. As protein: CACSYGLRGYSEQFF.